A selection of T cell receptor beta chains follows, all from one sample in a study of T-cell reconstitution after alpha-beta-depleted transplantation in children. MiXCR was run by TCRdb on the PCR reads, yielding one entry per CDR3 protein. Of approximately 82,000 distinct CDR3 sequences in the sample, about a sixth were seen once. The sample here was PBMCs, mostly from graft donor cells, taken 360 days after TCRalphabeta/CD19-depleted stem cell transplant. These receptors came from a male patient between 2 and 9 years old who had a stem cell transplant for acute lymphoblastic leukemia, so the T cells may come from the graft donor. CDR3s include the opening cysteine and the closing phenylalanine or tryptophan. A D gene is named only where the DNA matches it firmly. A row's size may be missing; if present it is once, few, many or a size class.

d_gene: -
j_gene: TRBJ2-6
v_gene: TRBV19
abundance: -
CDR3nt: TGTGCCAGTAGTCCGAAAGGGACGGGAATTGGCTCTGGGGCCAACGTCCTGACTTTC
CDR3aa: CASSPKGTGIGSGANVLTF

d_gene: -
j_gene: TRBJ1-4
v_gene: TRBV7-9
abundance: -
CDR3nt: TGTGCCAGCAGCCCTGGGCGGGGGTCGGATGAAAAACTGTTTTTT
CDR3aa: CASSPGRGSDEKLFF

d_gene: TRBD2
j_gene: TRBJ2-2
v_gene: TRBV4-1
abundance: few
CDR3nt: TGCGCCAGCAGCGCCCACTTCGGCGGGGGGAACACCGGGGAGCTGTTTTTT
CDR3aa: CASSAHFGGGNTGELFF

d_gene: TRBD2
j_gene: TRBJ2-1
v_gene: TRBV6-4
abundance: medium-sized
CDR3nt: TGTGCCAGCAGTGACTCGTGGGGGAGGGCCTACAATGAGCAGTTCTTC
CDR3aa: CASSDSWGRAYNEQFF

d_gene: TRBD2
j_gene: TRBJ2-2
v_gene: TRBV5-1
abundance: few
CDR3nt: TGCGCCAGCAGTTTGACTAGCGGGACAACGAACACCGGGGAGCTGTTTTTT
CDR3aa: CASSLTSGTTNTGELFF

d_gene: -
j_gene: TRBJ2-7
v_gene: TRBV7-9
abundance: few
CDR3nt: TGTGCCAGCAGCTTTGGGACGGTCGCGGTCTACGAGCAGTACTTC
CDR3aa: CASSFGTVAVYEQYF

d_gene: TRBD2
j_gene: TRBJ2-5
v_gene: TRBV18
abundance: few
CDR3nt: TGTGCCAGCTCACGGGTCCCCAGCGGGAGTAGTATGAAGACCCAGTACTTC
CDR3aa: CASSRVPSGSSMKTQYF

d_gene: -
j_gene: TRBJ2-7
v_gene: TRBV5-1
abundance: many
CDR3nt: TGCGCCAGCAGCTTGTCCGAGGGCGAGCAGTACTTC
CDR3aa: CASSLSEGEQYF

d_gene: -
j_gene: TRBJ1-1
v_gene: TRBV2
abundance: few
CDR3nt: TGTGCCAGCAGAAGAATGAACACTGAAGCTTTCTTT
CDR3aa: CASRRMNTEAFF

d_gene: -
j_gene: TRBJ1-1
v_gene: TRBV12-3/TRBV12-4
abundance: -
CDR3nt: TGTGCCAGCAGTTTCGTGGGGCGAATCACTGAAGCTTTCTTT
CDR3aa: CASSFVGRITEAFF

d_gene: -
j_gene: TRBJ2-1
v_gene: TRBV5-1
abundance: -
CDR3nt: TGCGCCAGCAGCTTTCTAGCGTCCTACAATGAGCAGTTCTTC
CDR3aa: CASSFLASYNEQFF

d_gene: -
j_gene: TRBJ1-2
v_gene: TRBV5-1
abundance: few
CDR3nt: TGCGCCAGCAGCCGCACAGGGATCCAAAACTATGGCTACACCTTC
CDR3aa: CASSRTGIQNYGYTF

d_gene: -
j_gene: TRBJ1-5
v_gene: TRBV7-2
abundance: -
CDR3nt: TGTGCCAGCAACAAAAGGGTGGGGCAGCCCCAGCATTTT
CDR3aa: CASNKRVGQPQHF

d_gene: TRBD2
j_gene: TRBJ2-2
v_gene: TRBV5-1
abundance: -
CDR3nt: TGCGCCAGCAGCTTGGCCAATAGCGGGAACGCCGGGGAGCTGTTTTTT
CDR3aa: CASSLANSGNAGELFF

d_gene: -
j_gene: TRBJ1-4
v_gene: TRBV25-1
abundance: -
CDR3nt: TGTGCCAGCAGTACCCGACGTGGTGGAGGGGAAAAACTGTTTTTT
CDR3aa: CASSTRRGGGEKLFF

d_gene: -
j_gene: TRBJ2-5
v_gene: TRBV12-3/TRBV12-4
abundance: few
CDR3nt: TGTGCCAGCAGTGGGCCTGGGTACCAAGAGACCCAGTACTTC
CDR3aa: CASSGPGYQETQYF

d_gene: -
j_gene: TRBJ1-2
v_gene: TRBV29-1
abundance: few
CDR3nt: TGCAGCGTTCTGGGGATGAATGGCTACACCTTC
CDR3aa: CSVLGMNGYTF

d_gene: TRBD2
j_gene: TRBJ2-3
v_gene: TRBV11-1
abundance: -
CDR3nt: TGTGCCAGCAGCCAAGGGACTAGGTATGGTGGTACGCAGTATTTT
CDR3aa: CASSQGTRYGGTQYF

d_gene: -
j_gene: TRBJ1-2
v_gene: TRBV6-6
abundance: few
CDR3nt: TGTGCCAGCAGTTACTATCAGGGCAGGCTCACCTTC
CDR3aa: CASSYYQGRLTF

d_gene: -
j_gene: TRBJ2-2
v_gene: TRBV12-3/TRBV12-4
abundance: many
CDR3nt: TGTGCCAGCAGCCTGGGGCGAGAGGGCACCGGGGAGCTGTTTTTT
CDR3aa: CASSLGREGTGELFF

d_gene: -
j_gene: TRBJ2-2
v_gene: TRBV12-3/TRBV12-4
abundance: -
CDR3nt: TGTGCCAGCAGTCGTCTCGATTGGCGGGACCACACCGGGGAGCTGTTTTTT
CDR3aa: CASSRLDWRDHTGELFF

d_gene: -
j_gene: TRBJ2-2
v_gene: TRBV7-6
abundance: -
CDR3nt: TGTGCCAGCAGCTCACTAACTTCCACCGGGGAGCTGTTTTTT
CDR3aa: CASSSLTSTGELFF

d_gene: -
j_gene: TRBJ2-1
v_gene: TRBV4-1
abundance: -
CDR3nt: TGCGCCAGCAGCCAAGCCAGCGGGCCCTACAATGAGCAGTTCTTC
CDR3aa: CASSQASGPYNEQFF

d_gene: -
j_gene: TRBJ2-7
v_gene: TRBV3-1
abundance: -
CDR3nt: TGTGCCAGCAGCCCCCGGGACTCCACCTACGAGCAGTACTTC
CDR3aa: CASSPRDSTYEQYF

d_gene: TRBD2
j_gene: TRBJ2-2
v_gene: TRBV27
abundance: -
CDR3nt: TGTGCCAGCAGTTTATCGCGTTTCGCTAGCGGGAAGAACACCGGGGAGCTGTTTTTT
CDR3aa: CASSLSRFASGKNTGELFF

d_gene: TRBD1
j_gene: TRBJ2-3
v_gene: TRBV20-1
abundance: once
CDR3nt: TGCAGTGCTAGCAGGGGGCGAGTCGATACGCAGTATTTT
CDR3aa: CSASRGRVDTQYF

d_gene: -
j_gene: TRBJ2-3
v_gene: TRBV24-1
abundance: -
CDR3nt: TGTGCCACCGGGACCCATGGGGGCACAGATACGCAGTATTTT
CDR3aa: CATGTHGGTDTQYF

d_gene: TRBD2
j_gene: TRBJ2-7
v_gene: TRBV5-1
abundance: -
CDR3nt: TGCGCCAGCAGCCTCCCGCCAACTAGCGGGAGGGCCTCCAGCTACGAGCAGTACTTC
CDR3aa: CASSLPPTSGRASSYEQYF

d_gene: -
j_gene: TRBJ2-1
v_gene: TRBV29-1
abundance: many
CDR3nt: TGCAGCGTTGGGTGGGACCAGCAGTTCTTC
CDR3aa: CSVGWDQQFF

d_gene: TRBD1
j_gene: TRBJ2-5
v_gene: TRBV30
abundance: -
CDR3nt: TGTGCCTGGAGTCGCAAGACAGGGAGAGAGACCCAGTACTTC
CDR3aa: CAWSRKTGRETQYF

d_gene: -
j_gene: TRBJ2-5
v_gene: TRBV12-3/TRBV12-4
abundance: -
CDR3nt: TGTGCCAGCAGTTTATTGGGGGCTCTACGAGAGACCCAGTACTTC
CDR3aa: CASSLLGALRETQYF

d_gene: -
j_gene: TRBJ2-7
v_gene: TRBV4-1
abundance: few
CDR3nt: TGCGCCAGCAGCCAAGGGCCACCCACACGTTACGAGCAGTACTTC
CDR3aa: CASSQGPPTRYEQYF

d_gene: -
j_gene: TRBJ2-7
v_gene: TRBV12-3/TRBV12-4
abundance: -
CDR3nt: TGTGCCAGCAGTCGCCGGGCGGAGTGGGTCCTTTACGAGCAGTACTTC
CDR3aa: CASSRRAEWVLYEQYF

d_gene: -
j_gene: TRBJ2-4
v_gene: TRBV20-1
abundance: many
CDR3nt: TGCAGTGCTAGAAGAGCGGGAGCCAAAAACATTCAGTACTTC
CDR3aa: CSARRAGAKNIQYF

d_gene: TRBD2
j_gene: TRBJ2-3
v_gene: TRBV7-9
abundance: many
CDR3nt: TGTGCCAGCAGCTTAGGATCGACGGGAGGACGCACAGATACGCAGTATTTT
CDR3aa: CASSLGSTGGRTDTQYF

d_gene: TRBD2
j_gene: TRBJ2-2
v_gene: TRBV6-2/TRBV6-3
abundance: few
CDR3nt: TGTGCCAGCAGTTACCCCAGCGGGAGGGCGATCGGGGAGCTGTTTTTT
CDR3aa: CASSYPSGRAIGELFF

d_gene: TRBD1
j_gene: TRBJ2-5
v_gene: TRBV5-1
abundance: many
CDR3nt: TGCGCCAGCAGCCCACAGGGGGCGACAGAGACCCAGTACTTC
CDR3aa: CASSPQGATETQYF

d_gene: -
j_gene: TRBJ1-2
v_gene: TRBV7-9
abundance: many
CDR3nt: TGTGCCAGCAGCCCAGTCGAGTCCTTC
CDR3aa: CASSPVESF

d_gene: TRBD2
j_gene: TRBJ2-1
v_gene: TRBV5-4
abundance: -
CDR3nt: TGTGCCAGCAGCTTTGGGTCTAGCGGGAGGACTTCCTACAATGAGCAGTTCTTC
CDR3aa: CASSFGSSGRTSYNEQFF

d_gene: TRBD2
j_gene: TRBJ2-7
v_gene: TRBV7-8
abundance: few
CDR3nt: TGTGCCAGCAGCTTAGCGGGCGCGGGAGAGGCTGGCTACGAGCAGTACTTC
CDR3aa: CASSLAGAGEAGYEQYF

d_gene: -
j_gene: TRBJ2-5
v_gene: TRBV11-1
abundance: -
CDR3nt: TGTGCCAGCAGCAGGGGTTTTCAAGAGACCCAGTACTTC
CDR3aa: CASSRGFQETQYF

d_gene: -
j_gene: TRBJ1-5
v_gene: TRBV28
abundance: -
CDR3nt: TGTGCCTTAAGTCTTAGCAATCAGCCCCAGCATTTT
CDR3aa: CALSLSNQPQHF

d_gene: -
j_gene: TRBJ1-4
v_gene: TRBV2
abundance: -
CDR3nt: TGTGCCAGCACCAACAGGGTCGGGGTGAATGAAAAACTGTTTTTT
CDR3aa: CASTNRVGVNEKLFF

d_gene: TRBD2
j_gene: TRBJ2-7
v_gene: TRBV9
abundance: few
CDR3nt: TGTGCCAGCAGCGTGGGACTAGCGTTCGAGCAGTACTTC
CDR3aa: CASSVGLAFEQYF

d_gene: TRBD1
j_gene: TRBJ1-3
v_gene: TRBV6-1
abundance: -
CDR3nt: TGTGCCAGCAGCCGGACAGGGCCTGGAAACACCATATATTTT
CDR3aa: CASSRTGPGNTIYF